This record concerns one T cell receptor beta chain sequence. TCRdb analysed the 5' RACE reads with MiXCR anew, one entry per CDR3 protein. This sample has 45,000 to 65,000 distinct CDR3 sequences, with more than 9% found just once. This sample is part of a study of early T cells in non-severe SARS-CoV-2 infection. The ends were cut back, 4 bases at V and 3 bases at J, with 13 bases in the middle. CDR1 is GTSNPN, CDR2 SVGIG, per germline (reference sequence). The CDR3 is 14 residues long. This clonotype was obtained from an adult who was a healthcare worker with PCR-confirmed SARS-CoV-2 infection or an uninfected control (not recorded which). Material: whole blood. This chain joins TRBV30 and TRBJ2-4, with D possibly matching TRBD1 (7 bases). The CDR3 DNA reads as TGTGCCTGGAAAGCAGGGGGGAGCAAAAACATTCAGTACTTC. Protein: CAWKAGGSKNIQYF.